The T cell receptor (beta chain) under discussion was sequenced for a study of blood T cell repertoires in COVID-19. For the study at large: Samples of COVID-19 (acute and convalescent) were obtained from the United States, Italy and Spain.

Original analysis: Amplification from reference gene primers served as the basis for estimated nucleated cell counts. Sequencing was performed with immunoSEQ multiplex PCR; in TCRdb, only in-frame clones are kept and a portion is missing. D and trimming were read from the DNA, whereas the V and J calls and clone size are those reported in that table. The sample yields 80,000 to 100,000 clones, less than 85% seen once. V was cut by 1 base and J by 0 bases, with 10 bases left in between. The CDR3 extends over 16 amino acids. From germline, CDR1 is SGHTA and CDR2 FQGNSA. The V call is TRBV7-2, the J call TRBJ2-1; D is undetermined. The receptor was isolated from a man between 65 and 80 years old with active or convalescent COVID-19. The specimen was peripheral blood. CDR3 amino acids: CASSLDWQASYNEQFF. DNA for the CDR3: TGTGCCAGCAGCTTAGACTGGCAGGCCTCCTACAATGAGCAGTTCTTC.